Listed below are T cell receptor beta chains from one sample, sequenced in a study of cytomegalovirus exposure and HLA in healthy donors. Assay: immunoSEQ multiplex PCR; the TCRdb copy retains only in-frame clones and omits some. The sample includes some 100,000 clones, about 67% seen only once; the top ten take roughly 15%. Sequencing was carried out using PBMCs. These receptors originate from a young woman in good health and CMV-seropositive. CDR3s include the opening cysteine and the closing phenylalanine or tryptophan. The order of the fields is V gene, CDR3 protein.

v_call: TRBV15; cdr3_aa: CATSVGLLNSPLHF
v_call: TRBV5-1; cdr3_aa: CASSPGLASYDTQYF
v_call: TRBV5-6; cdr3_aa: CASTTVMNPDTDTQYF
v_call: TRBV19; cdr3_aa: CASSIVTAVAVDTQYF
v_call: TRBV6-5; cdr3_aa: CASSYSSGGGYEQYF
v_call: TRBV6-6; cdr3_aa: CASSDPGQGGTEAFF
v_call: TRBV6-5; cdr3_aa: CASSITGKSNQPQHF
v_call: TRBV7-2; cdr3_aa: CASSLDSSLNQPQHF
v_call: TRBV18; cdr3_aa: CASSQAGTEVGEQYF
v_call: TRBV7-2; cdr3_aa: CASSLDLSPLRGTEAFF
v_call: TRBV7-9; cdr3_aa: CSSSQLASEQYF
v_call: TRBV7-6; cdr3_aa: CASSDYSPPQQFF
v_call: TRBV9; cdr3_aa: CASSVDSDNEQFF
v_call: TRBV4-3; cdr3_aa: CASSQVFQGNYGYTF
v_call: TRBV7-9; cdr3_aa: CASSFRELDYGYTF
v_call: TRBV5-4; cdr3_aa: CASSPRSAGTGGREQYF
v_call: TRBV5-1; cdr3_aa: CASSTGDSVTEAFF
v_call: TRBV5-6; cdr3_aa: CASSPRRGPNEQYF